This T cell receptor beta chain was sequenced for a study of cytomegalovirus exposure and HLA in healthy donors. Findings of the study overall: It emerged from a later analysis that several of the most significant clusters appeared to be linked to common viral pathogens.

V shed 8 bases and J shed 5 bases, with 19 bases lying between them. The length of the CDR3 is 15 residues. The V gene's germline CDR1 is SNHLY and CDR2 FYNNEI. The PCR was carried out with 60 Vbeta primers and 13 Jbeta primers. Sequencing was performed with immunoSEQ multiplex PCR; in TCRdb, only in-frame clones are kept and a portion is missing. The sample lists approximately 180,000 clones; 65% to 80% were seen once. A note on this clone: Its antigen is unidentified.

This TCR was sampled from a woman in her thirties or forties in good health and CMV-seronegative. J is TRBJ2-1 and V is TRBV2; TRBD1 might be the D (7 bases). The specimen sequenced was PBMCs. The CDR3 DNA is TGTGCCAGCGGCGGGGAAACAGGGGTGGACAATGAGCAGTTCTTC. Amino acids: CASGGETGVDNEQFF.